This TCR beta chain was obtained from a study of blood T cells in healthy people across ages. Findings and caveats of the study: Per million T cells, the diversity of TCR beta decreased roughly linearly as age advanced. Expanded clonotype changes were possibly confounded by unknown donor CMV status. When one million T cells were used, diversity estimates were thought to be underestimates.

Next came a second PCR, run for about 7 to 11 cycles, which used a sample-barcoded 5' primer along with a J-beta primer mix. TCRdb reanalysed the 5' RACE reads using MiXCR and keeps one entry per CDR3 protein. Among approximately 320,000 distinct CDR3 sequences listed, 25% to 30% were seen once. This clonotype has a handful of counts. Its specificity is unknown. A minimum of 7 million PBMCs was isolated per sample. This CDR3 spans 15 amino acids. The rearrangement uses TRBV21-1 and TRBJ1-5; TRBD1, the table's D call, lacks a check against the DNA. TRBV21-1 is a documented pseudogene. This receptor was obtained from a woman in her seventies in good health. Material: blood. Here the CDR3 reads CASTLQGDCNQPQHF. DNA of the CDR3: TGTGCCAGCACCTTACAGGGTGACTGCAATCAGCCCCAGCATTTT.